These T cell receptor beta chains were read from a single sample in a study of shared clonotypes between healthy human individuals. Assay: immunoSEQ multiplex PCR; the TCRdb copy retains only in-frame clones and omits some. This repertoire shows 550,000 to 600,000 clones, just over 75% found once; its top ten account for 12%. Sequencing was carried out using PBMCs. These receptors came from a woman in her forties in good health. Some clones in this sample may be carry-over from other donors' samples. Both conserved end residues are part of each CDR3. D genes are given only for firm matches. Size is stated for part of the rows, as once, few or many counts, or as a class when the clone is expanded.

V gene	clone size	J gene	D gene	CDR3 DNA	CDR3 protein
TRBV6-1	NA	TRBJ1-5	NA	TGTGCCAGCTCCCTGGCAGGAAGGGGTCAGCCCCAGCATTTT	CASSLAGRGQPQHF
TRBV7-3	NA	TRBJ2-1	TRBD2	TGTGCCAGCAGCTCGAGGGCTAGCGGGAGCTACAATGAGCAGTTCTTC	CASSSRASGSYNEQFF
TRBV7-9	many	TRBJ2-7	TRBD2	TGTGCCAGCAGCGGAGGGACTAGCGGCTACGAGCAGTACTTC	CASSGGTSGYEQYF
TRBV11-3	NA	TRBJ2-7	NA	TGTGCCAGCGCGATGGACGGAGCCTACGAGCAGTACTTC	CASAMDGAYEQYF
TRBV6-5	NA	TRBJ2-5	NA	TGTGCCAGCAGCACCCTCGGGGAGACCCAGTACTTC	CASSTLGETQYF
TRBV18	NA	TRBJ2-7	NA	TGTGCCAGCTCAAGGGACAACTACGAGCAGTACTTC	CASSRDNYEQYF
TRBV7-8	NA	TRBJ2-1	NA	TGTGCCAGCAGCTGGCGGGCCCTGAACAATGAGCAGTTCTTC	CASSWRALNNEQFF
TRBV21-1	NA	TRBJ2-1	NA	TGTGCCAGCAGCCCCAGCCAGGGGTTATTTTACAATGAGCAGTTCTTC	CASSPSQGLFYNEQFF
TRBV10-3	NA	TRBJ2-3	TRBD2	TGTGCCATCAGTGAGTTACTAGCGGGAGGACTAGATACGCAGTATTTT	CAISELLAGGLDTQYF
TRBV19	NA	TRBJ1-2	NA	TGTGCCAGTAGTCCAGGGGACGTCTATGGCTACACCTTC	CASSPGDVYGYTF
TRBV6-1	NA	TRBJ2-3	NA	TGTGCCAGCAGCGGAGGTCTCACAGATACGCAGTATTTT	CASSGGLTDTQYF
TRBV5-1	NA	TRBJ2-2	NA	TGCGCCAGCAAGGGACAGCGGGCTGGAATTGACACCGGGGAGCTGTTTTTT	CASKGQRAGIDTGELFF
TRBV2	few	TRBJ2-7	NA	TGTGCCAGCAGTGATAGCATTCCCTACGAGCAGTACTTC	CASSDSIPYEQYF
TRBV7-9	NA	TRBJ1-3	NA	TGTGCCAGCAGCTTAACCGTAGAGTCTGGAAACACCATATATTTT	CASSLTVESGNTIYF
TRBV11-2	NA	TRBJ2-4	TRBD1	TGTGCCAGCAGCCCCGGTACAGGGGCAAACATTCAGTACTTC	CASSPGTGANIQYF
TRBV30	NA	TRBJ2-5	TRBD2	TGTGCCTGGGGCCCTGGCGGGAGCAGCGAGACCCAGTACTTC	CAWGPGGSSETQYF
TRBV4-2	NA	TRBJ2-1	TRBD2	TGTGCCAGCAGCCGTAGCGGGAGGGCCGAGTACCAGTTCTTC	CASSRSGRAEYQFF
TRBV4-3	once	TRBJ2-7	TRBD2	TGCGCCAGCAGCCATGCACTAGCGGCCGACTACGAGCAGTACTTC	CASSHALAADYEQYF
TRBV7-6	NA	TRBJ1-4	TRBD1	TGTGCCAGCAGCACTGGACAGGGAAGGACAACTAATGAAAAACTGTTTTTT	CASSTGQGRTTNEKLFF
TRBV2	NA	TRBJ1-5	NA	TGTGCCAGCAGTGGAGGAGTCGATCAGCCCCAGCATTTT	CASSGGVDQPQHF
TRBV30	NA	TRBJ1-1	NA	TGTGCCTGGAGTCCCCGTACTGAAGCTTTCTTT	CAWSPRTEAFF
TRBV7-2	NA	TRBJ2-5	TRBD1	TGTGCCAGCAGCTTGACAGGGTCGCAAGAGACCCAGTACTTC	CASSLTGSQETQYF
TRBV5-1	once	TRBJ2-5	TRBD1	TGCGCCAGCAGACCTGGGACAGGGAGGGAGACCCAGTACTTC	CASRPGTGRETQYF
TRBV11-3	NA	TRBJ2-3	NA	TGTGCCAGCAGCTTAGATCGGGGGTCTTACACAGATACGCAGTATTTT	CASSLDRGSYTDTQYF
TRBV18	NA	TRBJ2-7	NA	TGTGCCAGCTCACCGACCGACTACGAGCAGTACTTC	CASSPTDYEQYF
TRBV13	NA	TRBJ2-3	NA	TGTGCCAGCAGATCGGCCTTTTCCACAGATACGCAGTATTTT	CASRSAFSTDTQYF
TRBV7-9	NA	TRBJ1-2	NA	TGTGCCAGCAGCTTAGGACAGATATCTTATGGCTACACCTTC	CASSLGQISYGYTF
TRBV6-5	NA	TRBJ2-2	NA	TGTGCCAGCAGTTACGTGACCGGCGGTGGGGAGCTGTTTTTT	CASSYVTGGGELFF
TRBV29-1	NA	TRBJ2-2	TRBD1	TGCAGCGTGTCCGGGACAGGGGTGGGGGAGCTGTTTTTT	CSVSGTGVGELFF
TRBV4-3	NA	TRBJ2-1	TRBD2	TGCGCCAGCAGCCAAGAGGCGGGACTAGCGGGCAATGAGCAGTTCTTC	CASSQEAGLAGNEQFF
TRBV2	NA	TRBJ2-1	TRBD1	TGTGCCAGCAGTCTCCAGGGGACAGGTATTGGGAATGAGCAGTTCTTC	CASSLQGTGIGNEQFF
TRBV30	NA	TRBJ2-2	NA	TGTGCCTGGAGTGTAATCAACACCGGGGAGCTGTTTTTT	CAWSVINTGELFF
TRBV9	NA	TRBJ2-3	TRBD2	TGTGCCAGCAGCGTAACTAGCGGGTCGGCAGATACGCAGTATTTT	CASSVTSGSADTQYF
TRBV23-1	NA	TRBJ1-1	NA	TGCGCCAGCAGTCAAGCCACCCGGGACAAGGATATGAACACTGAAGCTTTCTTT	CASSQATRDKDMNTEAFF
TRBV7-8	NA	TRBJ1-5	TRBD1	TGTGCCAGCAGCCGCCGGGACAGGGCTAATCAGCCCCAGCATTTT	CASSRRDRANQPQHF
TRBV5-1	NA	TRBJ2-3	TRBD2	TGCGCCAGCAGCTTGGTACTAGCGGGAGGTTCAGATACGCAGTATTTT	CASSLVLAGGSDTQYF
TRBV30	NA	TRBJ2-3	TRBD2	TGTGCCTGGAGCCTATCGGGACTAGCAACTGATACGCAGTATTTT	CAWSLSGLATDTQYF
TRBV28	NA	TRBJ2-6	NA	TGTGCCAGCAGTCCCACGCCTCCTGGGGCCAACGTCCTGACTTTC	CASSPTPPGANVLTF
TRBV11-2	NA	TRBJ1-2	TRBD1	TGTGCCAGCAGCTCTCAGACAGGGTGGTATGGCTACACCTTC	CASSSQTGWYGYTF
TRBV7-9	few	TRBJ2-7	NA	TGTGCCAGCAGCTTGGCAGGGCTTGACGAGCAGTACTTC	CASSLAGLDEQYF
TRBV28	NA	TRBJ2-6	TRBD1	TGTGCCAGCAGTTCGACAGGGCTCGCTGGGGCCAACGTCCTGACTTTC	CASSSTGLAGANVLTF
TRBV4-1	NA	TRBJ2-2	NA	TGCGCCAGCAGCCAAAAGCGGTTTACCGGGGAGCTGTTTTTT	CASSQKRFTGELFF
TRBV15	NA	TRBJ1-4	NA	TGTGCCACCAGCAGAGCTGGGGTGGAAAAACTGTTTTTT	CATSRAGVEKLFF
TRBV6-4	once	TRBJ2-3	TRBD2	TGTGCCAGCAGCCCGACTAGCGGGAGTCCAGATACGCAGTATTTT	CASSPTSGSPDTQYF
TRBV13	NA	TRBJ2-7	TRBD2	TGTGCCAGCAGCTTAGGGGGGACTAGCAGTTACGAGCAGTACTTC	CASSLGGTSSYEQYF
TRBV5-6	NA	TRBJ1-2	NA	TGTGCCAGCAGCCTGACGGCGTCTTGGGGCTACACCTTC	CASSLTASWGYTF
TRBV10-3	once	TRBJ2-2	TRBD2	TGTGCCATCCCGGGACTAGCGGGCGGAGGGACCGGGGAGCTGTTTTTT	CAIPGLAGGGTGELFF
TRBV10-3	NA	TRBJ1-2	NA	TGTGCCATCAGCAACGACCAGTTAGGGGGCTACACCTTC	CAISNDQLGGYTF
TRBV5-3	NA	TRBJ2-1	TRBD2	TGTGCCAGAAGCACTACCGGGACTAGGCTCTTC	CARSTTGTRLF
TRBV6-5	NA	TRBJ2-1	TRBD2	TGTGCCAGCAGTTATGGGACTAGCGGGAGTTCTCAGTTCTTC	CASSYGTSGSSQFF